This TCR beta chain was identified in a study of T cell changes during pregnancy in multiple sclerosis (dated by TCRdb to between 2018 and 2021). Looking at the study overall: In women with multiple sclerosis, the researchers looked at how the T cell repertoire shifted as pregnancy progressed.

The library was built by means of the immunoSEQ multiplex PCR assay. The immuneACCESS repertoire file appears here via TCRdb, limited to in-frame rearrangements. These files lack a portion of the clones; in checked studies, under half of the deficit traces to unresolved V genes, and the cause of the others is not known. Counted in this sample were tens of thousands of clones; roughly 93% of them appeared once. Around 2.3% of the sample goes to the ten largest clones. Turning to this clone: What antigen it recognizes has not been identified. No base quality information exists; no much larger clone differs at one position.

Trimming removed 7 bases from V and 8 bases from J; the gene matches leave 13 bases unexplained. The cysteine opens and the phenylalanine closes a CDR3 of 14 amino acids. Here the CDR3 DNA is all that survives: 42 bases in frame from base 1. According to the germline V gene (reference sequence), CDR1 reads MNHEY and CDR2 reads SMNVEV. The sample consisted of peripheral blood, taken in the second trimester of pregnancy. The sequence joins TRBV27 to TRBJ1-2; 7 bases in between match TRBD1. This receptor was identified in a female donor with multiple sclerosis, enrolled in a pregnancy study. The CDR3 in this case is CASKVDRVGGGYTF. The sequenced DNA: TGTGCCAGCAAGGTCGACAGGGTGGGGGGCGGCTACACCTTC.